Listed below are T cell receptor beta chains from one sample, sequenced in a study of early T cells in non-severe SARS-CoV-2 infection. From the 5' RACE reads, TCRdb called clonotypes with MiXCR, one entry per CDR3 protein. The sample includes about 69,000 distinct CDR3 sequences, around 13% seen only once; the top ten take more than 13%. The sequencing sample was made of whole blood. All receptors come from an adult who was a healthcare worker with PCR-confirmed SARS-CoV-2 infection or an uninfected control (not recorded which). CDR3s include the opening cysteine and the closing phenylalanine or tryptophan. Fields, in order: V gene, D gene, J gene, clone size, CDR3 DNA, CDR3 protein. The D gene is left open where the match is weak. Not all rows give a size; the values are once, few, many and, for expanded clones, a class.

>TRBV9|TRBD2|TRBJ2-7|.
TGTGCCAGCAGCCCCCGAACTAGCGGGGGGGAATACGAGCAGTACTTC
CASSPRTSGGEYEQYF
>TRBV5-1|TRBD2|TRBJ2-1|.
TGCGCCAGCAGCTTGGTCCCAGCGGGGGTTGGCAATGAGCAGTTCTTC
CASSLVPAGVGNEQFF
>TRBV7-6|.|TRBJ1-2|few
TGTGCCAGCAGGGTAGAAGGCTACACCTTC
CASRVEGYTF
>TRBV5-5|.|TRBJ1-6|.
TGTGCCAGCAGCTCGCCGGGTAGCTCCTATAATTCACCCCTCCACTTT
CASSSPGSSYNSPLHF
>TRBV29-1|TRBD1|TRBJ2-3|few
TGCAGCGTGGGACAGGGCCAGGATACGCAGTATTTT
CSVGQGQDTQYF
>TRBV2|.|TRBJ2-2|medium-sized
TGTGCCAGCAGGCCAGAGGCGATCGCCGGGGAGCTGTTTTTT
CASRPEAIAGELFF
>TRBV20-1|TRBD2|TRBJ2-3|few
TGCAGTGCTAGATTGCGGGGGTCGATAGATACGCAGTATTTT
CSARLRGSIDTQYF
>TRBV15|.|TRBJ2-7|few
TGTGCCACCAGCACCATACGTCCCGGGTCAGGGGACGAGCAGTACTTC
CATSTIRPGSGDEQYF
>TRBV12-3/TRBV12-4|TRBD2|TRBJ2-1|few
TGTGCCAGCAGCCCTGGACTAGCGGGGGGGATAGGGTTCTTC
CASSPGLAGGIGFF
>TRBV29-1|.|TRBJ1-5|.
TGCAGCGTTCGACGGGACGTCAATCAGCCCCAGCATTTT
CSVRRDVNQPQHF
>TRBV11-2|.|TRBJ1-1|many
TGTGCCAGCAGCTTAGAGCGGGTGAACACTGAAGCTTTCTTT
CASSLERVNTEAFF
>TRBV27|.|TRBJ2-5|few
TGTGCCAGCAGTTTGGCCGGGACACCCGAAGAGACCCAGTACTTC
CASSLAGTPEETQYF
>TRBV29-1|.|TRBJ2-7|many
TGCAGCGTTGAGGGTCTGGGCGCCTCCTACGAGCAGTACTTC
CSVEGLGASYEQYF
>TRBV20-1|.|TRBJ2-7|few
TGCAGTGCCCTGATGGACCTCACCAGCCACGAGCAGTACTTC
CSALMDLTSHEQYF
>TRBV7-9|.|TRBJ1-1|few
TGTGCCAGCAGCTTAGGGCACCCCGGGGTCACTGAAGCTTTCTTT
CASSLGHPGVTEAFF
>TRBV28|.|TRBJ1-5|few
TGTGCCAGCAGTTCCCCGCTAGCGCCCCAGCATTTT
CASSSPLAPQHF
>TRBV11-2|.|TRBJ2-5|.
TGTGCCAGCAGCTCGGGTCGAGAGACCCAGTACTTC
CASSSGRETQYF
>TRBV4-2|.|TRBJ1-4|few
TGTGCCAGCAGCCAAGATCCGGGATCGGGTCGGGATGAAAAACTGTTTTTT
CASSQDPGSGRDEKLFF
>TRBV7-2|.|TRBJ2-3|.
TGTGCCAGCAGTTCCTCAAGCGCAGATACGCAGTATTTT
CASSSSSADTQYF
>TRBV4-1|.|TRBJ2-7|few
TGCGCCAGCAGCCATCCCATGTCCTACGAGCAGTACTTC
CASSHPMSYEQYF
>TRBV28|.|TRBJ2-5|few
TGTGCCAGCAGTCCTTCTGGGGCCATCGGGGAGACCCAGTACTTC
CASSPSGAIGETQYF
>TRBV29-1|TRBD2|TRBJ2-3|few
TGCAGCGTTGACCGGGGAGGGAAAACAGATACGCAGTATTTT
CSVDRGGKTDTQYF